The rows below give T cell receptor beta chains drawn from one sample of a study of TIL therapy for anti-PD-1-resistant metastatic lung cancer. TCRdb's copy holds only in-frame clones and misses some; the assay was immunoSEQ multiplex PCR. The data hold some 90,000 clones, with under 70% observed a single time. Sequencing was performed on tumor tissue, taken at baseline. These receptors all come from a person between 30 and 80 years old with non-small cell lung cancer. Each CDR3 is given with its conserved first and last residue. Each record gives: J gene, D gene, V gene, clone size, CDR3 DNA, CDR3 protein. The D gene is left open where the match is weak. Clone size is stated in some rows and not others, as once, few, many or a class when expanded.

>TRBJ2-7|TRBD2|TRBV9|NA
TGTGCCAGCAGGGAGCGGGAGGGCCCCTACGAGCAGTACTTC
CASREREGPYEQYF
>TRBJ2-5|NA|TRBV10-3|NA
TGTGCCATCAGTGGAGGAGGTGGGCTAGCCTCCCCAGAGACCCAGTACTTC
CAISGGGGLASPETQYF
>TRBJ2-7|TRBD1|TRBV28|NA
TGTGCCAGCAGTTCCGGACAGGGGGCGCTGGGGTACGAGCAGTACTTC
CASSSGQGALGYEQYF
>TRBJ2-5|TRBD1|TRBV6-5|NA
TGTGCCAGCAGTTACTCAACAGGGGGTCGGGAGACCCAGTACTTC
CASSYSTGGRETQYF
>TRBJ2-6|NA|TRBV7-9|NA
TGTGCCAGCAGCTTAGCAAGCAACTCTGGGGCCAACGTCCTGACTTTC
CASSLASNSGANVLTF
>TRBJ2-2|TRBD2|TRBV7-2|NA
TGTGCCAGCAGCTTAGCCGGGACTAGCACCGGGGAGCTGTTTTTT
CASSLAGTSTGELFF
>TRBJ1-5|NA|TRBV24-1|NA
TGTGCCACTTCCGACAGTGGGCGACAACCCCAGCATTTT
CATSDSGRQPQHF
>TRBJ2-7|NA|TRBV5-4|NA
TGTGCCAGCAGCTTGATGGGCGGCGAGCAGTACTTC
CASSLMGGEQYF
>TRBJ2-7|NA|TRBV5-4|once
TGTGCCAGCAGCTATTACAGGGGACTGTCTCTCGAGCAGTACTTC
CASSYYRGLSLEQYF
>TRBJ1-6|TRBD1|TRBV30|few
TGTGCCTGGGTTGGACAGGGCGACTCACCCCTCCACTTT
CAWVGQGDSPLHF
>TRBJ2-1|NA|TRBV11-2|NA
TGTGCCAGCAGCTTACACAACGGGGAGCAGTTCTTC
CASSLHNGEQFF
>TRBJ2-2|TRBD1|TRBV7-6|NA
TGTGCCAGCAGTCAGACCGGGACAGGGATGGTCACCGGGGAGCTGTTTTTT
CASSQTGTGMVTGELFF
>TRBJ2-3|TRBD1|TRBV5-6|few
TGTGCCAGCAGTTTACAGGGGGCGAGAGATACGCAGTATTTT
CASSLQGARDTQYF
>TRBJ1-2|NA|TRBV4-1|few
TGCGCCAGCAGCCACCAGGATGGCTACACCTTC
CASSHQDGYTF
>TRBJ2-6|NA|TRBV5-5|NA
TGTGCCAGCAGCTTGTTTGACTCTGGGGCCAACGTCCTGACTTTC
CASSLFDSGANVLTF
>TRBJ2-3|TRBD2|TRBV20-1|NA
TGCAGTGCTAGTGATTCTAGCGGGAGGATAGATACGCAGTATTTT
CSASDSSGRIDTQYF
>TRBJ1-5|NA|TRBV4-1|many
TGCGCCAGCAGCCTCAGACCCGCGGGGGACGATCAGCCCCAGCATTTT
CASSLRPAGDDQPQHF
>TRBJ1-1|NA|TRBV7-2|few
TGTGCCAGCAGCTTGGGCAGAAACACTGAAGCTTTCTTT
CASSLGRNTEAFF
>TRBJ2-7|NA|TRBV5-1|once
TGCGCCAGCAGCTTGGATCGGGGCTACGAGCAGTACTTC
CASSLDRGYEQYF
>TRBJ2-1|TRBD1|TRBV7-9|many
TGTGCCAGCAGCTCCGGGACAGGGGGTGGTAGCCGTCCGTTCTTC
CASSSGTGGGSRPFF
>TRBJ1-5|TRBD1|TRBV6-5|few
TGTGCCAGTTGTAGTCAGGGGGGACAGCCCCAGCATTTT
CASCSQGGQPQHF
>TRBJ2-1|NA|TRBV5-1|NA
TGCGCCAGCGGGGCCTTAAGCTCCTACAATGAGCAGTTCTTC
CASGALSSYNEQFF
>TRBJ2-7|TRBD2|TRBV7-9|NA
TGTGCCAGCAGCCCGACTAGCGGTAGCTCCTACGAGCAGTACTTC
CASSPTSGSSYEQYF
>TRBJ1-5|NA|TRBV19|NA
TGTGCCAGTAGTGAAGGGAGGGGGTATAGCAATCAGCCCCAGCATTTT
CASSEGRGYSNQPQHF
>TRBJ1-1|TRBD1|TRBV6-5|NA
TGTGCCAGCAGTTACGACAGGGGGCTTGAAGCTTTCTTT
CASSYDRGLEAFF
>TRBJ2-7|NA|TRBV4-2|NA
TGTGCCAGCAGCCAAGCCGCGACGGGGCCGGCCTACGAGCAGTACTTC
CASSQAATGPAYEQYF
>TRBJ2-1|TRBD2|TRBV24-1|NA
TGTGCCACCAGTGTGGCGGGGGGGCATCATAATGAGCAGTTCTTC
CATSVAGGHHNEQFF
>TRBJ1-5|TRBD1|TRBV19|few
TGTGCCAGTAGTACCACAGACAGGGGGCTACAGCCCCAGCATTTT
CASSTTDRGLQPQHF
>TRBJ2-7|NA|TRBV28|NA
TGTGCCAGCAGTCCCCAACTAGGATCCTACGAGCAGTACTTC
CASSPQLGSYEQYF
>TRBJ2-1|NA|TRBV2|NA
TGTGCCAGCAGTTTGGACTCATACAATGAGCAGTTCTTC
CASSLDSYNEQFF
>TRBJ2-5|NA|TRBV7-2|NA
TGTGCCAGTTCTCAGTCTTACCAAGAGACCCAGTACTTC
CASSQSYQETQYF
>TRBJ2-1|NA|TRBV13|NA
TGTGCCAGCCGCGCGGGGCAGGGGGCGGGGGACAATGAGCAGTTCTTC
CASRAGQGAGDNEQFF
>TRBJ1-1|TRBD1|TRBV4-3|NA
TGCGCCAGCAGCAGAGAGGAGACAGGGCCTAACACTGAAGCTTTCTTT
CASSREETGPNTEAFF
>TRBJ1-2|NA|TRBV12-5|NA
TGTGCTAGTGGTCAGGGAGGGACGCTGGGCGGGGGCTACACCTTC
CASGQGGTLGGGYTF
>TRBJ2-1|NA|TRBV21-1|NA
TGTGCCAGCAGCCATCGGGAGAGTGGGTGCCTCTACAATGAGCAGTTCTTC
CASSHRESGCLYNEQFF
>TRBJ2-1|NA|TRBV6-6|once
TGTGCCAGCTCGTCGCTTAGTGAGCAGTTCTTC
CASSSLSEQFF
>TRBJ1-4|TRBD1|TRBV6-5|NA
TGTGCCAGCAGAATGGACAGGGGTAATGAAAAACTGTTTTTT
CASRMDRGNEKLFF
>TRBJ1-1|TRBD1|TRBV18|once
TGTGCCAGCTCAGATTTGCAGGGGGCGAAAGGGGAAGCTTTCTTT
CASSDLQGAKGEAFF
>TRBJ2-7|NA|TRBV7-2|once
TGTGCCAGCAGTTCCGGGGTCGTAGGCCACGAGCAGTACTTC
CASSSGVVGHEQYF
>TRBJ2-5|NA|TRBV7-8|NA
TGTGCCAGCAGCCGGGCGGATCAAGAGACCCAGTACTTC
CASSRADQETQYF
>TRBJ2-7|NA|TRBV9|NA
TGTGCCAGCAGCGTAGAGGGGGGGGTTTCCGAGCAGTACTTC
CASSVEGGVSEQYF
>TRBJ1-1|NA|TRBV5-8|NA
TGTGCCAGCATCCACCGCCAGGGGCGCGGGACTGAAGCTTTCTTT
CASIHRQGRGTEAFF
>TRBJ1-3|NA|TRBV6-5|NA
TGTGCCAGCAGCAAAACCTTAGGCCCTGGAAACACCATATATTTT
CASSKTLGPGNTIYF
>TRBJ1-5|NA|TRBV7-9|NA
TGTGCCAGCTGCTCATCAGGGGACAATCAGCCCCAGCATTTT
CASCSSGDNQPQHF
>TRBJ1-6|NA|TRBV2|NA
TGTGCCAGCAGTGAAGCGCTAATGAGCTATAATTCACCCCTCCACTTT
CASSEALMSYNSPLHF
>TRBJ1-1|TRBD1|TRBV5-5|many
TGTGCCAGCAGGTACAGGGGAACGACTGAAGCTTTCTTT
CASRYRGTTEAFF